The next 14 T cell receptor beta chains were all read from a single sample in a study of T cells in narcolepsy. The protocol was immunoSEQ multiplex PCR, while the TCRdb copy is restricted to in-frame clones and leaves out a portion. The sample records 25,000 to 35,000 clones, more than 65% being singletons. The sequenced sample was memory (CD45RA-) CD4+ T cells from blood. All receptors derive from a human donor in good health.

The CDR3 coding sequence is TGTGCCAGCAGCCGGGACATCAGTTGGAACACTGAAGCTTTCTTT. Amino acid sequence: CASSRDISWNTEAFF. The rearrangement joins TRBV28 to TRBJ1-1; tentative D call: TRBD1 (6 bases). V was trimmed by 6 bases and J by 1 base, leaving 15 bases between them. This CDR3 contains 15 residues. Looked up from germline, CDR1 is MDHEN and CDR2 is SYDVKM.

The V gene is TRBV29-1, the J gene TRBJ2-5; D is possibly TRBD2 (6 bases). V was clipped by 7 bases and J by 5 bases, with 17 bases between them. This CDR3 is built from 13 residues. CDR1 and CDR2 from the germline V gene are SQVTM and ANQGSEA. The DNA for the CDR3 is TGCAGCGCCCCCCGGAACCGGGGGGAGACCCAGTACTTC. Translation: CSAPRNRGETQYF.

This rearrangement joins TRBV7-2 to TRBJ1-3, with D hard to call. Germline V gene lookup returns CDR1 SGHTA and CDR2 FQGNSA. The germline V and J ends were trimmed by 0 bases and 0 bases, with 9 bases remaining between them. This CDR3 region has 16 residues. DNA of the CDR3: TGTGCCAGCAGCTTAGCGGTACGGAGCTCTGGAAACACCATATATTTT. As protein: CASSLAVRSSGNTIYF.

The chain couples TRBV10-3 to TRBJ2-7, with D possibly TRBD2 on 6 matching bases. The germline V gene has CDR1 ENHRY and CDR2 SYGVKD. The CDR3 runs 14 residues. V was pared by 10 bases and J by 0 bases, with 16 bases between. CDR3 protein: CATSTDGSSYEQYF. The CDR3 DNA sequence: TGTGCCACCTCCACGGACGGGAGCTCCTACGAGCAGTACTTC.

The CDR3 reads CATSLLPGRLSSYNEQFF. CDR3 sequence (DNA): TGTGCCACCAGTTTACTACCGGGACGTTTAAGCTCCTACAATGAGCAGTTCTTC. The rearrangement links TRBV15 to TRBJ2-1, with D perhaps being TRBD1 or TRBD2 (5 bases each). Deletions cut 6 bases from V and 0 bases from J, with 21 bases between. Germline CDR1 and CDR2: LNHNV and YYDKDF (reference sequence). The CDR3 length is 18 residues.

The chain has TRBV6-5 and TRBJ2-3; no reliable D call. The CDR3 is 14 residues long. Per the germline V gene, CDR1 is MNHEY and CDR2 is SVGAGI. V lost 6 bases and J 2 bases, leaving 12 bases between the germline ends. This CDR3 is CASRFPGNTDTQYF. DNA of the CDR3: TGTGCCAGCAGGTTTCCTGGTAACACAGATACGCAGTATTTT.

This chain uses TRBV19 with TRBJ2-7; 13 nucleotides align to TRBD2. Germline loops: CDR1 LNHDA, CDR2 SQIVND (reference sequence). J was trimmed by 0 bases and V by 6 bases; bases with no gene match: 11. This CDR3 spans 18 amino acids. In DNA form, the CDR3 reads TGTGCCAGTAGCAGACAGAGGGGACTAGCGGGGAGCTCCTACGAGCAGTACTTC. This translates into CASSRQRGLAGSSYEQYF.

The gene calls are TRBV29-1 and TRBJ2-5, with D perhaps given as TRBD1 or TRBD2 (5 bases each). The DNA end lines up better with TRBJ2-7; the J call may be wrong. Germline CDR1 and CDR2: SQVTM and ANQGSEA. The CDR3 is made up of 13 amino acids. The CDR3 here is CSVREQAPYEQYF. As DNA, the CDR3 is TGCAGCGTGAGGGAACAGGCCCCCTACGAGCAGTACTTC.

The V and J genes are TRBV9 and TRBJ2-2; D not certain. The germline V gene has CDR1 SGDLS and CDR2 YYNGEE. Trimming took off 3 bases at V and 3 bases at J, with 12 bases between the two ends. CDR3 length: 15 residues. The CDR3 DNA reads TGTGCCAGCAGCGAAGGAGCGTTTGACACCGGGGAGCTGTTTTTT. Protein: CASSEGAFDTGELFF.

About this clone itself: The junction and the germline gene differ at one end; a read error may be behind it. The same CDR3 is also encoded by other DNA sequences in this sample. J is TRBJ1-1 and V is TRBV6-1, with 7 bases that match TRBD1. CDR3 size: 15 residues. The V gene's germline CDR1 is MNHNS and CDR2 SASEGT. The CDR3 sequence: CASSFPGTANTEAFF. As DNA, the CDR3 is TGCGCCAGCTCTTTCCCCGGGACAGCGAACACTGAAGCTTTCTTT.

The chain carries TRBV11-2 and TRBJ2-5; D ambiguous. The V and J ends lost 5 bases and 0 bases respectively, with 10 bases between them. CDR3 length: 14 residues. From germline, CDR1 is SGHAT and CDR2 FQNNGV. CDR3 coding DNA: TGTGCCAGCAGCAGAGGACCGTACCAAGAGACCCAGTACTTC. It translates to CASSRGPYQETQYF.

This clone has a handful of counts. This chain connects TRBV19 to TRBJ1-3; D is unresolved. Deletions cut 4 bases from V and 2 bases from J, with 15 bases between. The CDR3 is made up of 16 amino acids. Per the germline V gene, CDR1 is LNHDA and CDR2 is SQIVND (reference sequence). For the CDR3, the DNA is TGTGCCAGTAGTAAAGAAAAGGGTTTGGCTGGAAACACCATATATTTT. Protein: CASSKEKGLAGNTIYF.

A single count supports this clone. The chain links TRBV19 to TRBJ2-2, with 8 bases matching TRBD1. Germline CDR1 and CDR2: LNHDA and SQIVND (reference sequence). Trimming cost V 6 bases and J 4 bases; bases outside gene matches: 10. The CDR3 extends over 16 amino acids. The CDR3 here is CASRKGDRGFTGELFF. Here the CDR3 DNA reads TGTGCCAGTAGGAAAGGAGACAGGGGTTTCACCGGGGAGCTGTTTTTT.

This chain links TRBV6-1 with TRBJ1-1, with 8 bases identical to TRBD1. Germline V gene sequence: CDR1 MNHNS, CDR2 SASEGT. This CDR3 has 13 amino acids. The V segment lost 5 bases and the J segment 6 bases; nucleotides outside the gene matches: 5. The CDR3 here is CASSRTGWAEAFF. The CDR3 coding sequence is TGTGCCAGCAGTAGGACAGGGTGGGCTGAAGCTTTCTTT.